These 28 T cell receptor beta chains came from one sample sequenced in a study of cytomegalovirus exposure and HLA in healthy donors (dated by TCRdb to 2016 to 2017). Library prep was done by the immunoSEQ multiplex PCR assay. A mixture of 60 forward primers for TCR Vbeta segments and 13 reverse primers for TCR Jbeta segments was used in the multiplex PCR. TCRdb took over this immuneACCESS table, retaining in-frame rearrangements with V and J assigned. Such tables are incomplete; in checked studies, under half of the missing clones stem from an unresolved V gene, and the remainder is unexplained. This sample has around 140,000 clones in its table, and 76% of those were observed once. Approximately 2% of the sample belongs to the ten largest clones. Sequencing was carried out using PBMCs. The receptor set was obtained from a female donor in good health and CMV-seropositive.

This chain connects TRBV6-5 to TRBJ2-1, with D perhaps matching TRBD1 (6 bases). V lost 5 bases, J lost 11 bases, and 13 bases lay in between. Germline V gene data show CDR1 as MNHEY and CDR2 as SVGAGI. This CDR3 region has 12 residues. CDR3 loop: CASSPGQSKQFF. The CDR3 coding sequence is TGTGCCAGCAGTCCCGGACAGTCTAAGCAGTTCTTC.

This CDR3 reads CASSPTTDLSDTQYF. CDR3 bases: TGTGCCAGCAGTCCAACGACAGATCTTTCAGATACGCAGTATTTT. The chain employs TRBV25-1 and TRBJ2-3, with D perhaps TRBD1 (5 bases). Per the germline V gene, CDR1 is MGHDK and CDR2 is SYGVNS. CDR3 size: 15 residues. Trimming removed 5 bases from V and 4 bases from J, with 16 bases in between. Full variable domain (missing parts from reference TRBV25-1 and TRBJ2-3): EADIYQTPRYLVIGTGKKITLECSQTMGHDKMYWYQQDPGMELHLIHYSYGVNSTEKGDLSSESTVSRIRTEHFPLTLESARPSHTSQYLCASSPTTDLSDTQYFGPGTRLTVL.

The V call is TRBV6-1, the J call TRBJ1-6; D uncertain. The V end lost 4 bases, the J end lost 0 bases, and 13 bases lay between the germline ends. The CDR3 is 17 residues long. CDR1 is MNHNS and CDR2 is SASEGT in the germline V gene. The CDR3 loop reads CASSVTEPVSYNSPLHF. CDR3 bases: TGTGCCAGCAGTGTGACGGAGCCGGTCTCCTATAATTCACCCCTCCACTTT.

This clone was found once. CDR3 in amino acids: CASSRDRDYTGELFF. The CDR3 DNA reads TGTGCCAGCAGCCGGGACAGGGACTACACCGGGGAGCTGTTTTTT. This sequence joins TRBV7-6 and TRBJ2-2, with 9 bases lining up with TRBD1. The CDR3 extends over 15 amino acids. With V trimmed by 5 bases and J by 3 bases, 4 bases remained unmatched. Germline V gene data show CDR1 as SGHVS and CDR2 as FNYEAQ.

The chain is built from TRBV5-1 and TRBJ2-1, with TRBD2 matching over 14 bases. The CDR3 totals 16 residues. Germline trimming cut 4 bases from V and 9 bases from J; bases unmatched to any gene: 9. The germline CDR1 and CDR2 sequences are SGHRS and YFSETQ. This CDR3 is CASSRTSGGSLGEQFF. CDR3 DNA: TGCGCCAGCAGCCGGACTAGCGGGGGGAGCCTGGGTGAGCAGTTCTTC.

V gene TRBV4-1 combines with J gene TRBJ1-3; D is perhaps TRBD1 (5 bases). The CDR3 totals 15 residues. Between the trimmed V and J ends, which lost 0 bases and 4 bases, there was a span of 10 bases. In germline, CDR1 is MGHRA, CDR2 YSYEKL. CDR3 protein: CASSQDQGLGNTIYF. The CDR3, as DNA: TGCGCCAGCAGCCAAGACCAGGGTTTGGGAAACACCATATATTTT.

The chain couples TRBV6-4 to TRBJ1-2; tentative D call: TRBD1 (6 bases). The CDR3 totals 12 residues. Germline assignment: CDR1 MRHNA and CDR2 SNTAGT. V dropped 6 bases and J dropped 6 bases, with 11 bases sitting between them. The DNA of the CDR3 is TGTGCCAGCAGGGTATACAGGGATGGCTACACCTTC. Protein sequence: CASRVYRDGYTF.

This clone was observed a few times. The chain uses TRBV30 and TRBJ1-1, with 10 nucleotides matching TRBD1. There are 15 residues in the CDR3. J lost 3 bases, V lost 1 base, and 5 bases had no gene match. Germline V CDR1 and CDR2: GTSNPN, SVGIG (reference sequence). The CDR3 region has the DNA TGTGCCTGGAGTGCGCCAGGGACAGGGGACACTGAAGCTTTCTTT. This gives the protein CAWSAPGTGDTEAFF.

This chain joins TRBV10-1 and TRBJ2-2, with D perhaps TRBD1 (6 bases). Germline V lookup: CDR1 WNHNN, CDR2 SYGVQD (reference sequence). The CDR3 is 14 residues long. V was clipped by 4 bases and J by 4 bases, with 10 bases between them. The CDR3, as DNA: TGCGCCAGCAGTGTGGACAGAAGCACCGGGGAGCTGTTTTTT. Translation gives CASSVDRSTGELFF.

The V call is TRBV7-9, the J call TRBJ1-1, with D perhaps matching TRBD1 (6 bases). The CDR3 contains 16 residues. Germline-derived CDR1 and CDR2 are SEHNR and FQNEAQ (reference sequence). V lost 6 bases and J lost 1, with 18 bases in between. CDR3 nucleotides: TGTGCCAGCAGAAAAAAGCCGGGACATCAGAACACTGAAGCTTTCTTT. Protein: CASRKKPGHQNTEAFF.

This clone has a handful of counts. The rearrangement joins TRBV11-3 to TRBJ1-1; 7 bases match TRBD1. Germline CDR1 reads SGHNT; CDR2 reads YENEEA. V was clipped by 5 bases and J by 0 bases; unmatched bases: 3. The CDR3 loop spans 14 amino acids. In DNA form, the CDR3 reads TGTGCCAGCAGCCTAGGACAGGTGAACACTGAAGCTTTCTTT. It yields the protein CASSLGQVNTEAFF.

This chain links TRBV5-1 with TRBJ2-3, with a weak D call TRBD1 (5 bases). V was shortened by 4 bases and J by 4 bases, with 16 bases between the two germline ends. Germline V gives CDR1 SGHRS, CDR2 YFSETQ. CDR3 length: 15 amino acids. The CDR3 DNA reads TGCGCCAGCAGCCCCGCTATACAGGTTTCAGATACGCAGTATTTT. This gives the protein CASSPAIQVSDTQYF.

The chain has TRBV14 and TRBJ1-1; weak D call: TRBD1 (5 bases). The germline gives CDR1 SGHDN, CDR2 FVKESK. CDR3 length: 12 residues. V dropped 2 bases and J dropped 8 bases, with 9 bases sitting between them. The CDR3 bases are TGTGCCAGCAGCCAATATAGGGGCGAAGCTTTCTTT. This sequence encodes CASSQYRGEAFF.

The CDR3 coding sequence is TGTGCCAGCAGACAGGGACAGGTGCACACTGAAGCTTTCTTT. Amino acid sequence: CASRQGQVHTEAFF. The chain employs TRBV28 and TRBJ1-1, with 8 bases aligning to TRBD1. The CDR3 is 14 amino acids. V trimming: 6 bases; J trimming: 3 bases; junction bases outside the gene matches: 6. Per germline, CDR1 MDHEN and CDR2 SYDVKM.

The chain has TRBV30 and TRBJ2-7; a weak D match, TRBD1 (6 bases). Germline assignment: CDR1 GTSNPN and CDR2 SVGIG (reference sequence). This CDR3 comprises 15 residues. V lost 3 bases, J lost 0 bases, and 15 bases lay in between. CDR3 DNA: TGTGCCTGGAGGTCTGGACAGCGAAGCTCCTACGAGCAGTACTTC. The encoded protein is CAWRSGQRSSYEQYF.

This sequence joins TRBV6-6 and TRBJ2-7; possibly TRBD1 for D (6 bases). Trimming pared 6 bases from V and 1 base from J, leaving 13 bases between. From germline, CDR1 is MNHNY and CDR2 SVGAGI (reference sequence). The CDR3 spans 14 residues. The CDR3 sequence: CASRRTGWSYEQYF. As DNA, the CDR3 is TGTGCCAGCAGGAGAACAGGGTGGTCCTACGAGCAGTACTTC.

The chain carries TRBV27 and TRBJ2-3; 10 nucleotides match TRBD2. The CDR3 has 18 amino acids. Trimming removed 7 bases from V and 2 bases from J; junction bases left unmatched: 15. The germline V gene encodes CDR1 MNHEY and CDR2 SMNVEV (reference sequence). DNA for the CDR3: TGTGCCAGCACCCTAGGCCCCAGTCTAGCGGGAGACACAGATACGCAGTATTTT. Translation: CASTLGPSLAGDTDTQYF.

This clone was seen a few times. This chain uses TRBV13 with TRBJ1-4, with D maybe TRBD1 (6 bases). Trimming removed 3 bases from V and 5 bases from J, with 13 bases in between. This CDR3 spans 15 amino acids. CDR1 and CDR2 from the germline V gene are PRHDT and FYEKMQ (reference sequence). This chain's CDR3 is CASSFRDTVNEKLFF. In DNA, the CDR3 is TGTGCCAGCAGCTTCCGGGACACCGTAAATGAAAAACTGTTTTTT.

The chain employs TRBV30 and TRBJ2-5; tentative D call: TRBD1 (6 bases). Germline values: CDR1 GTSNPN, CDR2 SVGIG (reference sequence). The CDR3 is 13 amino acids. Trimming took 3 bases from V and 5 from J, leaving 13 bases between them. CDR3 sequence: CAWRGQCSETQYF. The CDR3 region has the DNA TGTGCCTGGAGAGGACAGTGTAGTGAGACCCAGTACTTC. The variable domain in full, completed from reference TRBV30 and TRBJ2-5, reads SQTIHQWPATLVQPVGSPLSLECTVEGTSNPNLYWYRQAAGRGLQLLFYSVGIGQISSEVPQNLSASRPQDRQFILSSKKLLLSDSGFYLCAWRGQCSETQYFGPGTRLLVL.

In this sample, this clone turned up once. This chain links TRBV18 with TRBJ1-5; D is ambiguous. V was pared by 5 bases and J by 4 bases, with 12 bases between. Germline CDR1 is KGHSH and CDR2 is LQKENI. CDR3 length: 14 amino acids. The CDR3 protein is CASSAPGGNQPQHF. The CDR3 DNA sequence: TGTGCCAGCTCAGCGCCGGGAGGGAATCAGCCCCAGCATTTT.

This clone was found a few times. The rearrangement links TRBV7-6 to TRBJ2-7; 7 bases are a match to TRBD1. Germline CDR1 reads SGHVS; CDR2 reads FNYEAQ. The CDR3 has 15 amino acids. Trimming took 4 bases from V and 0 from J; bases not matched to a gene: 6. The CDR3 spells CASSSRQGSSYEQYF. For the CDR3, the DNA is TGTGCCAGCAGCTCCAGACAGGGCAGCTCCTACGAGCAGTACTTC.

CDR3 DNA sequence: TGTGCCAGCAGCCTTACTATAGCGGGGGGAAAGGAGACCCAGTACTTC. Translated: CASSLTIAGGKETQYF. V usage is TRBV7-9 and J usage is TRBJ2-5, with 10 positions matching TRBD2. CDR1 SEHNR and CDR2 FQNEAQ come from the germline V gene (reference sequence). Trimming at V came to 5 bases and at J to 5 bases, leaving 11 bases not matched to a gene. There are 16 residues in the CDR3.

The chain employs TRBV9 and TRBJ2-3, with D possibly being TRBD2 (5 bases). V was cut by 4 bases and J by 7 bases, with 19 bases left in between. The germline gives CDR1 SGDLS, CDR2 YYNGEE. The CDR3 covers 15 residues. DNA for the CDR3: TGTGCCAGCAGCCCTAGCCAGCCAAGATACAATACGCAGTATTTT. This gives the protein CASSPSQPRYNTQYF.

CDR3 bases: TGTGCCAGCAGTTCTAGGGACACTAGCAATCAGCCCCAGCATTTT. Its translation: CASSSRDTSNQPQHF. The chain couples TRBV28 to TRBJ1-5, with D possibly TRBD1 on 6 matching bases. CDR3 size: 15 residues. Trimming shortened V by 4 bases and J by 0 bases, and 10 bases separated the two germline ends. The germline gives CDR1 MDHEN, CDR2 SYDVKM.

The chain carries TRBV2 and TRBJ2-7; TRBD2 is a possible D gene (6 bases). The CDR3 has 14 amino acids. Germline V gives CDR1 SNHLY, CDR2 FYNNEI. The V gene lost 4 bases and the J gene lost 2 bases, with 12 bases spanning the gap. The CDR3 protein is CASSVGTPPYEQYF. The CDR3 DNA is TGTGCCAGCAGTGTCGGGACTCCCCCCTACGAGCAGTACTTC.

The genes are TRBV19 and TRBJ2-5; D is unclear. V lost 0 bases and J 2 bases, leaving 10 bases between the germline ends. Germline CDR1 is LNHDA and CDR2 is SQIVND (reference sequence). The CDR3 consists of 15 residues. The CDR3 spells CASSIDSTFQETQYF. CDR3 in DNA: TGTGCCAGTAGTATAGATTCGACATTTCAAGAGACCCAGTACTTC. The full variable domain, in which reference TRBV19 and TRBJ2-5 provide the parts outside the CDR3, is DGGITQSPKYLFRKEGQNVTLSCEQNLNHDAMYWYRQDPGQGLRLIYYSQIVNDFQKGDIAEGYSVSREKKESFPLTVTSAQKNPTAFYLCASSIDSTFQETQYFGPGTRLLVL.

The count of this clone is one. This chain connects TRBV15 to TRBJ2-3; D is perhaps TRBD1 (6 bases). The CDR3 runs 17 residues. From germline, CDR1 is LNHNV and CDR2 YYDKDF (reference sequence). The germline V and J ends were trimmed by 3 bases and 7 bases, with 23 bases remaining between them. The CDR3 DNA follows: TGTGCCACCAGCAGCCCCAAGTACAGGGACCGGGCCAATACGCAGTATTTT. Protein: CATSSPKYRDRANTQYF.

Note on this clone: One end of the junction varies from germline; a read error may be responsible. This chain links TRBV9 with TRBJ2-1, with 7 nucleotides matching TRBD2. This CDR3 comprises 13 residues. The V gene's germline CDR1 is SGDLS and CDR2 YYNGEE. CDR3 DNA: TGTGCCAGCAGCTCAGAAGGGGAGGGTGAGCGGTTCTTC. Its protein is CASSSEGEGERFF.